This T cell receptor (beta chain) was identified in a study of T cell changes during pregnancy in multiple sclerosis. Repertoires were generated with immunoSEQ multiplex PCR, while TCRdb's copy carries only in-frame clones and drops some. The table includes around 130,000 clones, less than 97% detected once. This CDR3 region has 14 residues. Trimming shortened V by 6 bases and J by 2 bases, and 12 bases separated the two germline ends. Germline CDR1 MGHDK, CDR2 SYGVNS. J is TRBJ2-3 and V is TRBV25-1, with D tentatively TRBD1 (6 bases). Sequenced material: peripheral blood, taken after pregnancy. This sequence was found in a female donor with multiple sclerosis, enrolled in a pregnancy study. In DNA form, the CDR3 reads TGTGCCAGCAGAAGGGGACACAACACAGATACGCAGTATTTT. This sequence encodes CASRRGHNTDTQYF.